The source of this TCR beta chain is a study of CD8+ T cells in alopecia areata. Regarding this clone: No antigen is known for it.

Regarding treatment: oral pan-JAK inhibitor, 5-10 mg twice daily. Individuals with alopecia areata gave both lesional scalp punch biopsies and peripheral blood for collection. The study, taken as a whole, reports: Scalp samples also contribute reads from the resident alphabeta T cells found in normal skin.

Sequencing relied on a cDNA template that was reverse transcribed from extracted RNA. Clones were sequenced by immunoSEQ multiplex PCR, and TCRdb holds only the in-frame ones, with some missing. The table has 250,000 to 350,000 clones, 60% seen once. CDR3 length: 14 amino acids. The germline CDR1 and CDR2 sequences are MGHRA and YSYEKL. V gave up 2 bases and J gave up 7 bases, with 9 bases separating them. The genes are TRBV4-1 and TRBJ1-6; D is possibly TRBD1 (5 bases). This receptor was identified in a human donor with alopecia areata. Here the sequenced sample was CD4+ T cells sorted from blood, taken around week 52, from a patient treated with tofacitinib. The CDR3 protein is CASSQSQGNSPLHF. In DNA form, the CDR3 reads TGCGCCAGCAGCCAATCGCAGGGCAATTCACCCCTCCACTTT.